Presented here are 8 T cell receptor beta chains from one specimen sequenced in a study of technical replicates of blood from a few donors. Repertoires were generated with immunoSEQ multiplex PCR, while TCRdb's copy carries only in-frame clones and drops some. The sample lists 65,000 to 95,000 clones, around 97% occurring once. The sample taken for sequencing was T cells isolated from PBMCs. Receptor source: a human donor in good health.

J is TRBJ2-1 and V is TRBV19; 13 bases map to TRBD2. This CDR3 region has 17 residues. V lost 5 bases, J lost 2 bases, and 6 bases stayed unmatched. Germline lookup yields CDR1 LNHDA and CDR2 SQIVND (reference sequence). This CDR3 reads CASSPGTSGATYNEQFF. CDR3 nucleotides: TGTGCCAGTAGTCCCGGGACTAGCGGGGCTACCTACAATGAGCAGTTCTTC. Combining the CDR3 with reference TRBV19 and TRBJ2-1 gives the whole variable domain DGGITQSPKYLFRKEGQNVTLSCEQNLNHDAMYWYRQDPGQGLRLIYYSQIVNDFQKGDIAEGYSVSREKKESFPLTVTSAQKNPTAFYLCASSPGTSGATYNEQFFGPGTRLTVL.

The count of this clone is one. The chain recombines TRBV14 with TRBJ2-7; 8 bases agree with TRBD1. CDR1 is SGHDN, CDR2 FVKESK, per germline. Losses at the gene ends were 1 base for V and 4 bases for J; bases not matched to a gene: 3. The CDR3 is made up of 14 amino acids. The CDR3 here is CASSQGQGRYEQYF. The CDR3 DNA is TGTGCCAGCAGCCAAGGACAGGGGAGGTACGAGCAGTACTTC.

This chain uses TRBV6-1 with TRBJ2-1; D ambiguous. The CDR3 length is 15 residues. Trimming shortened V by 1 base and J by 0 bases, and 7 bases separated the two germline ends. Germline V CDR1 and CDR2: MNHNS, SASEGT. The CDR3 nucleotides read TGTGCCAGCAGTGAAGTGGCAGTCTCCTACAATGAGCAGTTCTTC. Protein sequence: CASSEVAVSYNEQFF.

Here the CDR3 reads CASSLLARPDTQYF. As DNA, the CDR3 is TGTGCCAGCAGCCTACTAGCGCGGCCAGATACGCAGTATTTT. This chain uses TRBV27 with TRBJ2-3; 7 bases align to TRBD2. The CDR3 is 14 residues long. The ends lost 6 bases at V and 4 bases at J; junction bases unmatched: 7. CDR1 is MNHEY and CDR2 is SMNVEV in the germline V gene (reference sequence).

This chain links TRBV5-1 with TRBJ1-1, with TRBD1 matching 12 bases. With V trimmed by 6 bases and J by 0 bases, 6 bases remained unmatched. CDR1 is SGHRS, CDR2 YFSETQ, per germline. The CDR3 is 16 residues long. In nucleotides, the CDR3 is TGCGCCAGCAAAGCCGGGACAGGGGGCATGAACACTGAAGCTTTCTTT. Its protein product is CASKAGTGGMNTEAFF.

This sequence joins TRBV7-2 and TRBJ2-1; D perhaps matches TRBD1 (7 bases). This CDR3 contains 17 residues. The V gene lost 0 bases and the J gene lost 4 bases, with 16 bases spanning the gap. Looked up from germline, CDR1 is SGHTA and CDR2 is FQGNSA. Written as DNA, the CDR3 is TGTGCCAGCAGCTTAGCGGCAGGGGGGTATTTTTACAATGAGCAGTTCTTC. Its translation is CASSLAAGGYFYNEQFF.

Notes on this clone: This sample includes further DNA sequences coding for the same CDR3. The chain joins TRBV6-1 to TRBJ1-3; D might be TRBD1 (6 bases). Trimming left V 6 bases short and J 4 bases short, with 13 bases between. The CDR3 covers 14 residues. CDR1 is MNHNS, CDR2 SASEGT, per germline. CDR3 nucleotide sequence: TGTGCCAGCAGACCGGGACACTCGGGAAACACCATATATTTT. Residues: CASRPGHSGNTIYF.

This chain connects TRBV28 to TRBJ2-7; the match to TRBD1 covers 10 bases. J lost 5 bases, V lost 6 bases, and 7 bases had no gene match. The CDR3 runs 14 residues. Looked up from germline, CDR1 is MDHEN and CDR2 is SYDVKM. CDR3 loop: CASRGQGERNEQYF. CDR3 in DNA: TGTGCCAGCAGAGGACAGGGGGAAAGGAACGAGCAGTACTTC.